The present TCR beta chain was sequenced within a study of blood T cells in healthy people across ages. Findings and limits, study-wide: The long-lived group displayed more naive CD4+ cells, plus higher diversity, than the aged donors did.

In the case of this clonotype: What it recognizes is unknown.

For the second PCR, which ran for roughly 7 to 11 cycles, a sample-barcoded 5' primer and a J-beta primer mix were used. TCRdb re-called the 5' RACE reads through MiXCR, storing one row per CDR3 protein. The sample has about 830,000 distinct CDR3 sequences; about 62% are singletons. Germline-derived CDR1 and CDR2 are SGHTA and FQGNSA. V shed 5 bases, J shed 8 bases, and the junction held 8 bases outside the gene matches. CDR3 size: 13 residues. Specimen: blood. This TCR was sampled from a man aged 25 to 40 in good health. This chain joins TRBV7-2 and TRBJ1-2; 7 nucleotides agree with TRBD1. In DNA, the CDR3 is TGTGCCAGCAGCCCCCGGGACAGCGACGGCTACACCTTC. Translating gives CASSPRDSDGYTF.